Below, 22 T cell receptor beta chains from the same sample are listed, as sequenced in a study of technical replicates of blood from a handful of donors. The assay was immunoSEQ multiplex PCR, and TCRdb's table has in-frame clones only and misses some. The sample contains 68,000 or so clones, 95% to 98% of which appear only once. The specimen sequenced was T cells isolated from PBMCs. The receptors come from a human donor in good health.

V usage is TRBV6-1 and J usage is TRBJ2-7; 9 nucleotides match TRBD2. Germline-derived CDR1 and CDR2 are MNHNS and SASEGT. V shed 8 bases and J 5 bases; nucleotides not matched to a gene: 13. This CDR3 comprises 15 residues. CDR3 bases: TGTGCCAGCTCCAAAAGGGGACTAGCTTCCCACGAGCAGTACTTC. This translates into CASSKRGLASHEQYF.

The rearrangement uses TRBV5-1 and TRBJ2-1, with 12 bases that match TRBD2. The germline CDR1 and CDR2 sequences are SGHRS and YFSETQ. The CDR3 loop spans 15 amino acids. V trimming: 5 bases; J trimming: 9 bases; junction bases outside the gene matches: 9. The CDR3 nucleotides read TGCGCCAGCAGTACCCGACTAGCGGGAGAGGGTGAGCAGTTCTTC. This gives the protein CASSTRLAGEGEQFF. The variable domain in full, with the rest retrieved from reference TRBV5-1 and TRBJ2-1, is KAGVTQTPRYLIKTRGQQVTLSCSPISGHRSVSWYQQTPGQGLQFLFEYFSETQRNKGNFPGRFSGRQFSNSRSEMNVSTLELGDSALYLCASSTRLAGEGEQFFGPGTRLTVL.

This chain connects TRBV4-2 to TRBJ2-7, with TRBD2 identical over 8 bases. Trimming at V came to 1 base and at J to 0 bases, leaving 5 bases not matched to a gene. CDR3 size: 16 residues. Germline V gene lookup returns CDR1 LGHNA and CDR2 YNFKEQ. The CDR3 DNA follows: TGTGCCAGCAGCCAAGGGTCTAGCGGGTCCTCCTACGAGCAGTACTTC. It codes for CASSQGSSGSSYEQYF.

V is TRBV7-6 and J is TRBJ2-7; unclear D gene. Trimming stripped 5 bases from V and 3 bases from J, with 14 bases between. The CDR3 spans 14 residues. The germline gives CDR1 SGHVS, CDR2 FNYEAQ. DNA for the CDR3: TGTGCCAGCAGCCCCTCTGCCTTTAGCTACGAGCAGTACTTC. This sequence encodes CASSPSAFSYEQYF.

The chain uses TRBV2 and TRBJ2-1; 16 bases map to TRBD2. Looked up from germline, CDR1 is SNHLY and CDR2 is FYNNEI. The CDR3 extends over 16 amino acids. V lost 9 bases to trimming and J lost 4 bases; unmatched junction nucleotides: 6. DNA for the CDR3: TGTGCCAGGGGACTAGCGGGAGGGATAAAGTACAATGAGCAGTTCTTC. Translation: CARGLAGGIKYNEQFF.

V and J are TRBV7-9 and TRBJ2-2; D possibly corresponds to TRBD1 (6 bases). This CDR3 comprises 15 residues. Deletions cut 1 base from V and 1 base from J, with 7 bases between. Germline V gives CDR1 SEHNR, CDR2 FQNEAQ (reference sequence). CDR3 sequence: CASSLGTVNTGELFF. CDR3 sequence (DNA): TGTGCCAGCAGCTTAGGGACAGTGAACACCGGGGAGCTGTTTTTT.

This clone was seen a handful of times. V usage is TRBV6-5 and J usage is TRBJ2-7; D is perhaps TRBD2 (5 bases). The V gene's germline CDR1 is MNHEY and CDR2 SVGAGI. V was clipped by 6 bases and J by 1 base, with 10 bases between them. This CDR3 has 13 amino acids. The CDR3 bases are TGTGCCAGCAGCCCGGGATTATCCTACGAGCAGTACTTC. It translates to CASSPGLSYEQYF.

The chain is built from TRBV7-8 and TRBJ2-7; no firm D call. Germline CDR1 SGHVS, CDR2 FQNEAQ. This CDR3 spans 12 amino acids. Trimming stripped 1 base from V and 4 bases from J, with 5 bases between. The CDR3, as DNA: TGTGCCAGCAGCTTAGTAGAATACGAGCAGTACTTC. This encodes CASSLVEYEQYF.

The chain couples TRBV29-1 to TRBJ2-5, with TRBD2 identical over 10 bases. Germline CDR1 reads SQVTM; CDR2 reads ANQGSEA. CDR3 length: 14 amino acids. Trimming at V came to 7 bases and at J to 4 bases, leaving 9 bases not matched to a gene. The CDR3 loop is CSALTSGSVETQYF. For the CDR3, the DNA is TGCAGCGCTTTGACTAGCGGGTCTGTAGAGACCCAGTACTTC.

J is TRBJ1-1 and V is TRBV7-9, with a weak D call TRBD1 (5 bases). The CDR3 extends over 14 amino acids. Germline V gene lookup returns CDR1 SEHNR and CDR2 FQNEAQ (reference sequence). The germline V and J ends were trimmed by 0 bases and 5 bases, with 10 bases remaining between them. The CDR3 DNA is TGTGCCAGCAGCTTAGCAGGGGCAGGAACTGAAGCTTTCTTT. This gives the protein CASSLAGAGTEAFF.

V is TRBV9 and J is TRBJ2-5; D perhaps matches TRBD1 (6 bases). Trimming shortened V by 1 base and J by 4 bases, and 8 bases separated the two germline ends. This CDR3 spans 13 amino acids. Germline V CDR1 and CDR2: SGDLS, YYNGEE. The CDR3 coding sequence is TGTGCCAGCAGCGTATCAGGGGTAGAGACCCAGTACTTC. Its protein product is CASSVSGVETQYF.

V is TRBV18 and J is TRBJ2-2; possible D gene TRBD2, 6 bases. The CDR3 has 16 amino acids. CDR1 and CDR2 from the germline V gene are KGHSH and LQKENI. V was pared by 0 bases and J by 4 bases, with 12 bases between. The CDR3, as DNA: TGTGCCAGCTCACCACCGACCGGGGGAGGCACCGGGGAGCTGTTTTTT. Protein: CASSPPTGGGTGELFF.

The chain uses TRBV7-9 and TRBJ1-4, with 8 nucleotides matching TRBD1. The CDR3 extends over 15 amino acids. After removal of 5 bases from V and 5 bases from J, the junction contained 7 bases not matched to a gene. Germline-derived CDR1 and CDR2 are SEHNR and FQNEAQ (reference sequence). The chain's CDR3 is CASSPGQEINEKLFF. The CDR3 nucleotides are TGTGCCAGCAGCCCGGGACAGGAGATAAATGAAAAACTGTTTTTT.

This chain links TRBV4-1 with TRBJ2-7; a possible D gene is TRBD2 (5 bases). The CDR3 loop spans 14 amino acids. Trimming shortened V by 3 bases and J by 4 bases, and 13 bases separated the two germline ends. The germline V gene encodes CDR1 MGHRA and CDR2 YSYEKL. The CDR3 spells CASSHDQEAYEQYF. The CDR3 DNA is TGCGCCAGCAGCCACGACCAGGAGGCGTACGAGCAGTACTTC.

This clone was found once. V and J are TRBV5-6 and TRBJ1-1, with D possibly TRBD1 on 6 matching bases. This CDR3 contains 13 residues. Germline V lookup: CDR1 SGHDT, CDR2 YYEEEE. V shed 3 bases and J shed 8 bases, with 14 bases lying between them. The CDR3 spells CASSYPGHSEAFF. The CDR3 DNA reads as TGTGCCAGCAGCTACCCGGGACACTCAGAAGCTTTCTTT.

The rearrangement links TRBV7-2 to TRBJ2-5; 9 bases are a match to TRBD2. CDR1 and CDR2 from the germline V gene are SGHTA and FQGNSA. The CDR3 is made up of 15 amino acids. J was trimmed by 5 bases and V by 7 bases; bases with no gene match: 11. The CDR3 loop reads CASTYSSGSGETQYF. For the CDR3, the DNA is TGTGCCAGCACCTATAGTAGCGGGAGCGGGGAGACCCAGTACTTC.

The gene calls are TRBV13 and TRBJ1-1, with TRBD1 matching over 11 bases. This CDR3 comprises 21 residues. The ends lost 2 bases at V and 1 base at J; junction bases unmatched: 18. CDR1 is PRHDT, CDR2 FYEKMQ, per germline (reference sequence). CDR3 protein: CASSLTPIKDRGLGGNTEAFF. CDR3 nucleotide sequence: TGTGCCAGCAGCTTAACTCCGATAAAGGACAGGGGGCTAGGTGGGAACACTGAAGCTTTCTTT.

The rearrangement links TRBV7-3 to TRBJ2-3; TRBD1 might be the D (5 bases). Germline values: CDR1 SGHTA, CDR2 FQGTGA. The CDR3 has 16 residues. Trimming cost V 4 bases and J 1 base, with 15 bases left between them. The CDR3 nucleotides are TGTGCCAGCAGCTCCGCGCCAGCCAGGGGCACAGATACGCAGTATTTT. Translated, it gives CASSSAPARGTDTQYF.

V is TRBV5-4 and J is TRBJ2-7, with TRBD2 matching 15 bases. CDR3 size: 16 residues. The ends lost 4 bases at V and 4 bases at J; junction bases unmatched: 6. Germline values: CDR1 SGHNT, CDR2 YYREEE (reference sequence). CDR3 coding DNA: TGTGCCAGCAGCCCGGGACTAGCGGGAGGACTATACGAGCAGTACTTC. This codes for CASSPGLAGGLYEQYF. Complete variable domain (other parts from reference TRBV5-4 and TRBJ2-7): ETGVTQSPTHLIKTRGQQVTLRCSSQSGHNTVSWYQQALGQGPQFIFQYYREEENGRGNFPPRFSGLQFPNYSSELNVNALELDDSALYLCASSPGLAGGLYEQYFGPGTRLTVT.

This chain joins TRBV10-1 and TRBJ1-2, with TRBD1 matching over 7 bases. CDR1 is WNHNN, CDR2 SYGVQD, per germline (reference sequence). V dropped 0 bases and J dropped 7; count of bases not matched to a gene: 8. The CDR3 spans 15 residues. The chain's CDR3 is CASSESRGQPSGYTF. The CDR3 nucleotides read TGCGCCAGCAGTGAGTCCCGGGGACAGCCAAGTGGCTACACCTTC.

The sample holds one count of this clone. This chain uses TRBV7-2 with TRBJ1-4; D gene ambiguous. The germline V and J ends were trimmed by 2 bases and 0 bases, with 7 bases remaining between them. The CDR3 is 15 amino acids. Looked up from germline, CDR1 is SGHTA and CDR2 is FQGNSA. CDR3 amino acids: CASSLSSTTNEKLFF. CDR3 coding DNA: TGTGCCAGCAGCTTATCCAGTACAACTAATGAAAAACTGTTTTTT.

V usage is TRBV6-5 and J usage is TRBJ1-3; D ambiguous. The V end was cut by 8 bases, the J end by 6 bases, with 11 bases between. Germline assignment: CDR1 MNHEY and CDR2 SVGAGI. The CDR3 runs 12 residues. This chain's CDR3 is CASQSRQNTIYF. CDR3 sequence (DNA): TGTGCCAGCCAGTCGAGGCAAAACACCATATATTTT.